This T cell receptor beta chain was captured in a study of shared clonotypes between healthy human individuals. Points from the study as a whole: Among donors, clonotype sharing was expected to be affected by sequencing depth.

The investigators split CD4+ cells into a CD45RA+ naive subset and a CD45RA-negative memory subset. Of note for this clone: Antigen unknown.

The V segment lost 0 bases and the J segment 2 bases; nucleotides outside the gene matches: 5. The germline V gene encodes CDR1 SGHRS and CDR2 YFSETQ. CDR3 length: 16 residues. The repertoire was sequenced with immunoSEQ multiplex PCR; TCRdb's copy has only in-frame clones and lacks some. The sample lists fewer than 2.5 million clones, over 85% occurring once. The V gene is TRBV5-1, the J gene TRBJ2-1; 7 bases are shared with TRBD1. Sequencing was performed on naive CD4+ T cells from PBMCs. The subset is: CD45RA+ positively selected. This receptor was taken from a man aged 18 to 30 in good health. Some clones in this sample may be carry-over from other donors' samples. CDR3 DNA: TGCGCCAGCAGCTTGGAGGGACAGTTTACCTACAATGAGCAGTTCTTC. The encoded protein is CASSLEGQFTYNEQFF.